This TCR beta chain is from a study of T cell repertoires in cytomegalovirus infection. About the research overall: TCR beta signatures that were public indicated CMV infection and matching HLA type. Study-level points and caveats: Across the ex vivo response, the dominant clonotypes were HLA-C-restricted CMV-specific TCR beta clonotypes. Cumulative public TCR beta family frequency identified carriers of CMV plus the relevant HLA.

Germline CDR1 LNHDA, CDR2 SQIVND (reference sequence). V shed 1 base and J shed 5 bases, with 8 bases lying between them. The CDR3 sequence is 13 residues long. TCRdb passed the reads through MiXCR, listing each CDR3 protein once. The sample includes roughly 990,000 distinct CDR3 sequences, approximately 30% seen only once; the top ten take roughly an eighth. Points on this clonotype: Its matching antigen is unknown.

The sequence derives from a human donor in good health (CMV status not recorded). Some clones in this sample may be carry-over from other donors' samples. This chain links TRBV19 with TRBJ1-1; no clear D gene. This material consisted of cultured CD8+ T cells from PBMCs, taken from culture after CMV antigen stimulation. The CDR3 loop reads CASSIALTTEAFF. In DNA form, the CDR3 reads TGTGCCAGTAGTATAGCCTTAACGACTGAAGCTTTCTTT.